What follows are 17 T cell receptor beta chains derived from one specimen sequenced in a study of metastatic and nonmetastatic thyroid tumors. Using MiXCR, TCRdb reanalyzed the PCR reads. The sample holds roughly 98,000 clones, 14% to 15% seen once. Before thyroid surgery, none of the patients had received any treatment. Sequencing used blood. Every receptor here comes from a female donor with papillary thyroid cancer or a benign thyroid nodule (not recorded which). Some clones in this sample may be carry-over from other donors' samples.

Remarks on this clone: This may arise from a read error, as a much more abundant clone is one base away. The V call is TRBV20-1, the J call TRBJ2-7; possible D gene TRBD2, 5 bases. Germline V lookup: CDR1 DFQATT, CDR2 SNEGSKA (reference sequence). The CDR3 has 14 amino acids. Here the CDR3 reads CSAKGRWTDYEKYF. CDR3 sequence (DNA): TGCAGTGCTAAAGGGCGGTGGACCGACTACGAGAAGTACTTC.

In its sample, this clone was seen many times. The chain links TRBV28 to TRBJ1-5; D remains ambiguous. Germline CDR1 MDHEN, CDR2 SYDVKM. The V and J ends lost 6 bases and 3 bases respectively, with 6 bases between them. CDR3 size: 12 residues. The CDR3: CASRETNQPQHF. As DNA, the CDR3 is TGTGCCAGCAGGGAGACCAATCAGCCCCAGCATTTT.

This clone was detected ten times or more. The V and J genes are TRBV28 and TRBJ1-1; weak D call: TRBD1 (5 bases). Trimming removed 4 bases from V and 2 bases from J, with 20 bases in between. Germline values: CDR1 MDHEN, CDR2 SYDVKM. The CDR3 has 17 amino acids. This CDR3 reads CASSSILTWQGNTEAFF. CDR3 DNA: TGTGCCAGCAGTTCTATTTTAACGTGGCAGGGTAACACTGAAGCTTTCTTT.

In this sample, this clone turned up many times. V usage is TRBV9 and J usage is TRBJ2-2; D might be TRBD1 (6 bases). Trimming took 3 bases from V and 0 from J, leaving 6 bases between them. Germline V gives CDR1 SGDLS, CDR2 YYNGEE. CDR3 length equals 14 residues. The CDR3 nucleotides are TGTGCCAGCAGCGGGACAGCGAACACCGGGGAGCTGTTTTTT. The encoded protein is CASSGTANTGELFF.

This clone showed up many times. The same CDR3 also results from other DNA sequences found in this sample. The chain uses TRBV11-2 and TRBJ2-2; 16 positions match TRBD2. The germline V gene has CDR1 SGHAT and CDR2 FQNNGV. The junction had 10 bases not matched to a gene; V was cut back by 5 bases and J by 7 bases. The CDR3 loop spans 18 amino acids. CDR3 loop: CASSPGTSGGAAGGELFF. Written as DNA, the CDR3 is TGTGCCAGCAGCCCCGGGACTAGCGGGGGGGCTGCCGGCGGGGAGCTGTTTTTT.

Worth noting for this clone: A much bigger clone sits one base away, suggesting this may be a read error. In DNA, the CDR3 is TGTGCCAGCAGCTTTTCGCCGCCAGGGGGCATGAACACTGAAGCTTTCTTT. Protein product: CASSFSPPGGMNTEAFF. This sequence joins TRBV11-1 and TRBJ1-1, with 8 bases lining up with TRBD1. CDR3 length equals 17 residues. CDR1 SGHAT and CDR2 FQDESV come from the germline V gene (reference sequence). With 3 bases clipped from V and 0 bases from J, the junction kept 9 bases outside the gene matches.

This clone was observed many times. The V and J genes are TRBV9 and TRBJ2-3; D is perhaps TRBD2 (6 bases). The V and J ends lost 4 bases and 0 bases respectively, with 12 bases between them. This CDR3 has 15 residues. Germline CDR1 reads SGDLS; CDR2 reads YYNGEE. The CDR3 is CASSPPGLSTDTQYF. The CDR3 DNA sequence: TGTGCCAGCAGCCCCCCGGGACTCAGCACAGATACGCAGTATTTT.

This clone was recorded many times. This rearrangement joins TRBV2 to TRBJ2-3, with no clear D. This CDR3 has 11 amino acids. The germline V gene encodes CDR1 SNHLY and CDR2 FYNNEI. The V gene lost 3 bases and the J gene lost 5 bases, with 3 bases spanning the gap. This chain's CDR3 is CASSEVDTQYF. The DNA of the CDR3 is TGTGCCAGCAGTGAGGTAGATACGCAGTATTTT. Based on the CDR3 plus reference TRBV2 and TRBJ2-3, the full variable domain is EPEVTQTPSHQVTQMGQEVILRCVPISNHLYFYWYRQILGQKVEFLVSFYNNEISEKSEIFDDQFSVERPDGSNFTLKIRSTKLEDSAMYFCASSEVDTQYFGPGTRLTVL.

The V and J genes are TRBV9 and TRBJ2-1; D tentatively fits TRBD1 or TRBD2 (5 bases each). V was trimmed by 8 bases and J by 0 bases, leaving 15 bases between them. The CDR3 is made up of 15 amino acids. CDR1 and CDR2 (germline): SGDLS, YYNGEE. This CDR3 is CASSFAGSSYNEQFF. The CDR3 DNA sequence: TGTGCCAGTAGCTTCGCAGGGAGCTCCTACAATGAGCAGTTCTTC.

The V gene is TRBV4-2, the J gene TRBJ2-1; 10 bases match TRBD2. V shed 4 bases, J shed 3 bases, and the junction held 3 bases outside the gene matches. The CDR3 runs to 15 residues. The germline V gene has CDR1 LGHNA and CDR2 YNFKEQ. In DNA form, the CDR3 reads TGTGCCAGCAGCCCCCGGACTAGCGGCTACAATGAGCAGTTCTTC. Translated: CASSPRTSGYNEQFF.

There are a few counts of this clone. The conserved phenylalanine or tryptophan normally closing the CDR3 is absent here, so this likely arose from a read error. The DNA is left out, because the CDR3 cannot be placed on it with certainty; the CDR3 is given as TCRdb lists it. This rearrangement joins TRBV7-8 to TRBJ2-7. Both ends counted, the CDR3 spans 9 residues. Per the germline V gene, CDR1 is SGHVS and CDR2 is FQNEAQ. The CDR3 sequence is CASSLDYGG.

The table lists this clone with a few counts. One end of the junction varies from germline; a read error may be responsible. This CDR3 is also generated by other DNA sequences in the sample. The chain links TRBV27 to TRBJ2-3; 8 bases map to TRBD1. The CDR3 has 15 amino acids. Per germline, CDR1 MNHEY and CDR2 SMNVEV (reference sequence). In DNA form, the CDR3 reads TGTGCCAGCTGTTTCAGGGGGCTGGGATCAGATACGCAATATTTT. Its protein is CASCFRGLGSDTQYF.

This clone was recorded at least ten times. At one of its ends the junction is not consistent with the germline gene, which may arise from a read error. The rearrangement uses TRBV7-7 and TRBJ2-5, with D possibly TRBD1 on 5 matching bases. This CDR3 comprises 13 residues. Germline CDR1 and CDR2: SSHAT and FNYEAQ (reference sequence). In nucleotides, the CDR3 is TGTGCTAGCAGCTTAGCCCAGGGAGAGACCCAGTACTTC. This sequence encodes CASSLAQGETQYF.

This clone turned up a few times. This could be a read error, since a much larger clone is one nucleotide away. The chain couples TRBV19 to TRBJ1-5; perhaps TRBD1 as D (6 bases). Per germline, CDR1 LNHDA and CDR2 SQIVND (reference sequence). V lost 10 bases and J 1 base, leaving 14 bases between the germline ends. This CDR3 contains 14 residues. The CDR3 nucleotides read TGTGCCACTGAGAGGGGGAAAAGCAATCAGCCCCAGCATTTT. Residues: CATERGKSNQPQHF.

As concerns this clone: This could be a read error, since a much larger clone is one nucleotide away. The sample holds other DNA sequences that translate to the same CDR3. CDR3 in amino acids: CASTPGKTSTDTQYF. Written as DNA, the CDR3 is TGTGCCAGCACCCCTGGGAAAACTAGCACAGATACGCAGTATTTT. V and J are TRBV9 and TRBJ2-3; D is unresolved. CDR1 and CDR2 from the germline V gene are SGDLS and YYNGEE. Trimming took 6 bases from V and 0 from J, leaving 14 bases between them. This CDR3 contains 15 residues.

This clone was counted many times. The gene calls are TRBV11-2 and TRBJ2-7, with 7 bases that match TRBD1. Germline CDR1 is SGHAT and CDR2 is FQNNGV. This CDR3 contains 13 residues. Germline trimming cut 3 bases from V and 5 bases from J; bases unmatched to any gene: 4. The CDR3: CASSFGQADEQYF. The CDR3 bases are TGTGCCAGCAGCTTTGGACAGGCGGACGAGCAGTACTTC.

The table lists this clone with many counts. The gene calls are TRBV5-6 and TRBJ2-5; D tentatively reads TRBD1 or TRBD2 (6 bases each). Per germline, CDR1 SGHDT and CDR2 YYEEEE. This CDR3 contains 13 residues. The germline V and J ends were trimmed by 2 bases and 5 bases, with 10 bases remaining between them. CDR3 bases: TGTGCCAGCAGCTTCGAAGGGGGGGAGACCCAGTACTTC. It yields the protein CASSFEGGETQYF.